This TCR beta chain was found in a study of blood T cell repertoires in COVID-19 (dated by TCRdb to the early 2020s). General notes on the study: Samples covering the acute and convalescent phases of COVID-19 were provided by collaborators in the United States, Italy and Spain. Where HLA class I and class II types were available, the types were taken from metadata supplied by the sample provider, not from assay-based typing. The prospective study material was composed of cDNA or gDNA derived from T cells, B-cell-depleted T cells, or PBMCs. Samples were obtained from the ongoing ImmuneRACE study (first 160 participants) and from approximately 1,200 subjects provided by 6 global collaborators. Deeply sampled blood TCRbeta repertoires from subjects exposed to, actively infected with, or recovered from COVID-19 were included in the dataset. The repertoires were released in a freely available public database intended as a resource for research on the immune response to SARS-CoV-2. The sample metadata nearly always contained a de-identified subject ID, COVID-19 status, age in years and sex. Overall study outcomes, separate from this receptor: The quantity of clinical and demographic metadata differed by source and by participant and was supplied without curation.

The collaborating institutions used their own protocols to collect whole blood in K2EDTA tubes. For TCRbeta analysis, collaborators shipped samples in one of three forms: frozen whole blood, isolated PBMCs, or DNA extracted from either of those sample types. In its sample, this clone was seen a few times. No cognate antigen has been identified for it. Within one base of it there is no much larger clone, and no base qualities were kept. The CDR3 contains 13 residues, cysteine and phenylalanine counted. The entry retains the CDR3 DNA only, 39 bases that are in frame from base 1. V and J lose 0 bases and 5 bases, and a span of 9 bases separates them. The germline V gene yields SGDLS for CDR1 and YYNGEE for CDR2. The immunoSEQ Assay, a bias-controlled multiplex PCR, was used to amplify TCRbeta CDR3 regions from genomic DNA. As for the authors' bioinformatics: The number of nucleated cells in each sample was estimated from the amplification of reference gene primers within the assay. To quantify the absolute abundance of each unique TCRbeta CDR3 rearrangement, sequence reads were collapsed and filtered. For each sample, productive Simpson clonality was calculated as the square root of Simpson's diversity index over productive rearrangements. This is the immuneACCESS table as TCRdb keeps it, with only in-frame sequences that have V and J called. A part of the clones is gone; compared with another copy, unresolved V genes explain less than half, and the rest is unexplained. V and J calls and clone size come straight from that table; D and trimming were deduced from the DNA. The sample table contains over 85,000 clones; only one count was recorded for around 75% of them. Nearly 25% of the sample is taken by the ten largest.

The V and J genes are TRBV9 and TRBJ2-7; TRBD1 is a possible D gene, resting on 5 matching bases. The sequencing sample was made of peripheral blood. The receptor was derived from a human donor in a cohort sampled during active COVID-19. The CDR3 amino acid sequence is: CASSVAQGHEQYF. The nucleotide sequence reads TGTGCCAGCAGCGTAGCTCAGGGCCACGAGCAGTACTTC.